This TCR beta chain was retrieved from a study of control samples from healthy donors and cancer patients. Germline V CDR1 and CDR2: SGHTA, FQGNSA. The ends were cut back, 1 base at V and 0 bases at J, with 10 bases in the middle. The CDR3 extends over 16 amino acids. Profiled with immunoSEQ multiplex PCR; TCRdb holds only in-frame clones, not every one. The table includes about 170,000 clones, 93% detected once. Sample: blood. The clonotype originates from a woman aged 55-69 years in good health. The rearrangement joins TRBV7-2 to TRBJ1-3; no reliable D call. The CDR3 DNA is TGTGCCAGCAGCTTAGGACTAACAGTCTCTGGAAACACCATATATTTT. As protein: CASSLGLTVSGNTIYF. The entire variable domain, with the rest obtained from reference TRBV7-2 and TRBJ1-3, is as follows: GAGVSQSPSNKVTEKGKDVELRCDPISGHTALYWYRQSLGQGLEFLIYFQGNSAPDKSGLPSDRFSAERTGGSVSTLTIQRTQQEDSAVYLCASSLGLTVSGNTIYFGEGSWLTVV.